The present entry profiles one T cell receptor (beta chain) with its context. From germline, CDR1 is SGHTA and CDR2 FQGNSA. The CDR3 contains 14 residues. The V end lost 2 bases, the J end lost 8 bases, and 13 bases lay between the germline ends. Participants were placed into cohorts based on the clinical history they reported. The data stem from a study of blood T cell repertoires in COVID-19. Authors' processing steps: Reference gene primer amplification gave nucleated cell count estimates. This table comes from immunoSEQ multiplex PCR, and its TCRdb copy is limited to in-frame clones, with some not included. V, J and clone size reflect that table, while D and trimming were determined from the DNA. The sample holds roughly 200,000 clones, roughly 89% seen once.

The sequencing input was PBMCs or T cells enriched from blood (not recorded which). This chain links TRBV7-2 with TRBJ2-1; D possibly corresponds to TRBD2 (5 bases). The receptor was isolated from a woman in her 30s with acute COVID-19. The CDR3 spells CASSLNRGFDEQFF. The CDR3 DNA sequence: TGTGCCAGCAGCTTAAATCGAGGGTTCGATGAGCAGTTCTTC.